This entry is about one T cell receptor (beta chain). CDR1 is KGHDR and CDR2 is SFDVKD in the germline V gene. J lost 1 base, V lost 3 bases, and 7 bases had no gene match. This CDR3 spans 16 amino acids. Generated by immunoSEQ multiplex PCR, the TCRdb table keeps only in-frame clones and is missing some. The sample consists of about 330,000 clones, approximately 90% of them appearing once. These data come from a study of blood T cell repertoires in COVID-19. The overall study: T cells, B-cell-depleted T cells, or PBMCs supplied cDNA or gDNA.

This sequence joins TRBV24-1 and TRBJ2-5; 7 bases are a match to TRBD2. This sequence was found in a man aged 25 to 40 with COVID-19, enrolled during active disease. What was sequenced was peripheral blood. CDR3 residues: CATSDRGDAFQETQYF. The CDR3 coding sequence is TGTGCCACCAGTGATCGGGGGGACGCTTTCCAAGAGACCCAGTACTTC.